This T cell receptor (beta chain) came from a study of cytomegalovirus exposure and HLA in healthy donors. About the research overall: From 150 million to 200 million T cells, an earlier analysis saw 110 million or so unique TCR beta sequences.

Worth noting for this clone: Its antigen is unidentified.

PCR employed 60 Vbeta and 13 Jbeta primers. Only in-frame clones appear in the TCRdb table, and some are missing; sequencing was by immunoSEQ multiplex PCR. The sample carries around 120,000 clones, about three quarters recorded once. Points from the study as a whole: In an earlier analysis, most TCR beta V segments were productive about 87% or about 30% of the time. It was only CMV serostatus that was available as immune exposure information. V- and J-gene trimming of TCR beta was linked (in a later analysis) to a missense DCLRE1C variant.

The clonotype originates from a human donor in good health. Sequencing was performed on PBMCs.

CDR3 bases: TGTGCCATCAACTTTAGCGGGGGGTACTTGTACGAGCAGTACTTC. Protein: CAINFSGGYLYEQYF. The J gene is TRBJ2-7, the V gene TRBV6-1, with TRBD2 matching 10 bases. Germline values: CDR1 MNHNS, CDR2 SASEGT. There are 15 residues in the CDR3. The V and J ends lost 10 bases and 4 bases, in that order; junction bases with no gene match: 13.